This T cell receptor beta chain derives from a study of early T cells in non-severe SARS-CoV-2 infection. Individual cDNA molecules received unique molecular identifiers during library preparation. TCRdb passed the 5' RACE reads through MiXCR, listing each CDR3 protein once. This sample carries tens of thousands of distinct CDR3 sequences, over 9% of them seen once, and the ten largest clones take approximately 8%. This clonotype was observed a few times. V lost 10 bases, J lost 4 bases, and 9 bases lay in between. Germline CDR1 ENHRY, CDR2 SYGVKD. The CDR3 covers 11 residues. The TCR originated in an adult who was a healthcare worker with PCR-confirmed SARS-CoV-2 infection or an uninfected control (not recorded which). V gene TRBV10-3 combines with J gene TRBJ2-3; D not resolved. The source was whole blood, collected at baseline. Written as DNA, the CDR3 is TGTGCCAGACGGGCCCCAGATACGCAGTATTTT. Translation gives CARRAPDTQYF.